The 22 T cell receptor beta chains below come from one sample, sequenced in a study of blood T cell repertoires in COVID-19. TCRdb keeps only in-frame clones here, not all; method: immunoSEQ multiplex PCR. The profile shows over 110,000 clones, 75% to 85% of them singletons. The source material was peripheral blood. The origin of the receptors is a man in his 70s who had recovered from COVID-19.

J is TRBJ2-3 and V is TRBV10-2; D not certain. Deletions cut 6 bases from V and 2 bases from J, with 3 bases between. Germline V gene data show CDR1 as WSHSY and CDR2 as SAAADI. The CDR3 has 11 residues. CDR3 amino acids: CASRYTDTQYF. The CDR3 DNA follows: TGCGCCAGCAGGTACACAGATACGCAGTATTTT.

The chain employs TRBV2 and TRBJ1-6; the match to TRBD1 covers 9 bases. Germline CDR1 reads SNHLY; CDR2 reads FYNNEI. This CDR3 is built from 15 residues. With V trimmed by 4 bases and J by 9 bases, 7 bases remained unmatched. CDR3 sequence reads: CASSGGTGRFSPLHF. The CDR3 DNA reads as TGTGCCAGCAGTGGGGGGACAGGGAGGTTTTCACCCCTCCACTTT.

This chain links TRBV9 with TRBJ2-7, with TRBD2 matching over 10 bases. The junction had 6 bases not matched to a gene; V was cut back by 4 bases and J by 5 bases. There are 14 residues in the CDR3. The germline V gene encodes CDR1 SGDLS and CDR2 YYNGEE. The CDR3 region has the DNA TGTGCCAGCAGCCCCACCGGGACTAGCGACGAGCAGTACTTC. Translation: CASSPTGTSDEQYF. Filled out from reference TRBV9 and TRBJ2-7, the complete variable domain reads DSGVTQTPKHLITATGQRVTLRCSPRSGDLSVYWYQQSLDQGLQFLIQYYNGEERAKGNILERFSAQQFPDLHSELNLSSLELGDSALYFCASSPTGTSDEQYFGPGTRLTVT.

This clone turned up a few times. The V and J genes are TRBV5-6 and TRBJ2-1; 10 nucleotides align to TRBD2. J was trimmed by 2 bases and V by 1 base; bases with no gene match: 9. The CDR3 is 18 residues long. The germline CDR1 and CDR2 sequences are SGHDT and YYEEEE. CDR3 nucleotides: TGTGCCAGCAGCTTGAGGCTAGCGGGAGTAATGGCCTACAATGAGCAGTTCTTC. This sequence encodes CASSLRLAGVMAYNEQFF.

The CDR3 spells CSARLAGTEFF. The CDR3 DNA sequence: TGCAGTGCTAGACTAGCGGGAACGGAGTTCTTC. The chain has TRBV20-1 and TRBJ2-1; 9 nucleotides align to TRBD2. Germline V gene data show CDR1 as DFQATT and CDR2 as SNEGSKA (reference sequence). J gave up 14 bases and V 2 bases, and 4 bases lay outside the gene matches. This CDR3 spans 11 amino acids.

The chain is built from TRBV18 and TRBJ2-7; maybe TRBD1 (6 bases). V was pared by 6 bases and J by 3 bases, with 12 bases between. This CDR3 has 13 residues. Germline V lookup: CDR1 KGHSH, CDR2 LQKENI. This CDR3 reads CASSPLGGYEQYF. Here the CDR3 DNA reads TGTGCCAGCTCCCCCTTAGGGGGCTACGAGCAGTACTTC.

The rearrangement uses TRBV11-3 and TRBJ2-6, with D hard to call. Germline V gives CDR1 SGHNT, CDR2 YENEEA. The CDR3 runs 13 residues. V was cut by 5 bases and J by 4 bases, with 6 bases left in between. The CDR3 is CASSQSGANVLTF. DNA of the CDR3: TGTGCCAGCAGCCAGTCCGGGGCCAACGTCCTGACTTTC.

The chain employs TRBV21-1 and TRBJ2-7; TRBD2 is the table's D call, not checked against the DNA. TRBV21-1 is tagged as a pseudogene. CDR3 length equals 18 residues. CDR3 in amino acids: CASSKGRLRAIGSYEQYF. The CDR3, as DNA: TGTGCCAGCAGCAAAGGGCGACTCCGTGCGATCGGCTCCTACGAGCAGTACTTC.

The sample holds one count of this clone. The chain carries TRBV18 and TRBJ2-7; 7 nucleotides match TRBD2. Germline V gene lookup returns CDR1 KGHSH and CDR2 LQKENI. V gave up 5 bases and J gave up 0 bases; unmatched junction bases: 4. The CDR3 is made up of 14 amino acids. CDR3 sequence (DNA): TGTGCCAGCTCAGCTCGCGGGAGCTCCTACGAGCAGTACTTC. The encoded protein is CASSARGSSYEQYF.

The rearrangement uses TRBV14 and TRBJ1-2; D is ambiguous. Trimming removed 5 bases from V and 4 bases from J, with 17 bases in between. CDR1 is SGHDN, CDR2 FVKESK, per germline. The CDR3 has 15 amino acids. In DNA, the CDR3 is TGTGCCAGCAGCGATCTGGGAGGTTTTTCCTATGGCTACACCTTC. It is translated as CASSDLGGFSYGYTF.

This sequence joins TRBV18 and TRBJ2-7, with a possible D match to TRBD1 (6 bases). The germline V and J ends were trimmed by 6 bases and 3 bases, with 9 bases remaining between them. The CDR3 contains 12 residues. Germline CDR1 and CDR2: KGHSH and LQKENI. For the CDR3, the DNA is TGTGCCAGCTCGGCGACAGGCTACGAGCAGTACTTC. This encodes CASSATGYEQYF.

The chain is built from TRBV12-5 and TRBJ2-1, with 7 bases identical to TRBD2. Germline CDR1 is LGHNT and CDR2 is FRNRAP. V shed 0 bases and J 0 bases; nucleotides not matched to a gene: 8. The CDR3 loop spans 18 amino acids. The CDR3 bases are TGTGCTAGTGGTTTGGTACTCACGGGCGGGAGCTCCTACAATGAGCAGTTCTTC. It is translated as CASGLVLTGGSSYNEQFF. Supplemented by reference TRBV12-5 and TRBJ2-1, the full variable domain reads DARVTQTPRHKVTEMGQEVTMRCQPILGHNTVFWYRQTMMQGLELLAYFRNRAPLDDSGMPKDRFSAEMPDATLATLKIQPSEPRDSAVYFCASGLVLTGGSSYNEQFFGPGTRLTVL.

The CDR3 sequence is CASSSPGGRAYEQYF. For the CDR3, the DNA is TGTGCCAGCAGTTCCCCCGGCGGGAGGGCCTACGAGCAGTACTTC. This chain links TRBV6-5 with TRBJ2-7; 9 positions match TRBD2. V shed 4 bases, J shed 2 bases, and the junction held 6 bases outside the gene matches. This CDR3 is built from 15 residues. CDR1 is MNHEY and CDR2 is SVGAGI in the germline V gene.

The rearrangement uses TRBV6-5 and TRBJ1-2; 10 nucleotides match TRBD1. Germline loops: CDR1 MNHEY, CDR2 SVGAGI. V lost 6 bases to trimming and J lost 8 bases; unmatched junction nucleotides: 9. The CDR3 loop spans 14 amino acids. DNA for the CDR3: TGTGCCAGCAGCACCTGGGACAGGGGACTGGGCTACACCTTC. Translation gives CASSTWDRGLGYTF.

For the CDR3, the DNA is TGTGCCAGCAGCGTAGCCCCAGGTTCTGGAAACACCATATATTTT. It encodes CASSVAPGSGNTIYF. This chain connects TRBV9 to TRBJ1-3, with D unresolved. Germline assignment: CDR1 SGDLS and CDR2 YYNGEE. The CDR3 is 15 residues long. Deletions cut 0 bases from V and 1 base from J, with 8 bases between.

This clone is a singleton in its sample. The J gene is TRBJ1-2, the V gene TRBV5-4, with 7 bases that match TRBD1. This CDR3 is 15 amino acids long. The trim removed 1 base at V and 5 bases at J, leaving 8 bases unmatched. Germline CDR1 and CDR2: SGHNT and YYREEE (reference sequence). In nucleotides, the CDR3 is TGTGCCAGCAGCTTGTCCGGGACAGCCGTTTATGGCTACACCTTC. It codes for CASSLSGTAVYGYTF.

This chain uses TRBV4-1 with TRBJ2-7, with 12 nucleotides matching TRBD2. The junction had 6 bases not matched to a gene; V was cut back by 6 bases and J by 3 bases. The germline V gene encodes CDR1 MGHRA and CDR2 YSYEKL. The CDR3 spans 15 residues. The CDR3 nucleotides read TGCGCCAGCAGTTTTCAGACTAGCGGGAGCTACGAGCAGTACTTC. Translating it yields CASSFQTSGSYEQYF.

The chain couples TRBV10-3 to TRBJ2-7, with TRBD2 matching over 12 bases. The V and J ends lost 0 bases and 4 bases, in that order; junction bases with no gene match: 4. Per germline, CDR1 ENHRY and CDR2 SYGVKD. The length of the CDR3 is 16 residues. In DNA form, the CDR3 reads TGTGCCATCAGTGAGTCGGGACTAGCGGGCGTTTACGAGCAGTACTTC. Its protein is CAISESGLAGVYEQYF.

The gene calls are TRBV10-3 and TRBJ1-2; a weak D match, TRBD1 (6 bases). CDR1 is ENHRY, CDR2 SYGVKD, per germline. V was clipped by 7 bases and J by 5 bases, with 17 bases between them. CDR3 size: 14 residues. Written as DNA, the CDR3 is TGTGCCATCACCTCCTCTTCGGACAGTTATGGCTACACCTTC. Protein product: CAITSSSDSYGYTF.

This clone has more than one count but fewer than ten. The V call is TRBV14, the J call TRBJ2-5; TRBD2 might be the D (5 bases). With 0 bases removed from V and 2 bases from J, the gap between germline ends came to 16 bases. CDR1 is SGHDN, CDR2 FVKESK, per germline. This CDR3 is 17 amino acids long. The CDR3 nucleotides are TGTGCCAGCAGCCAAGATTGGCGGCTGGTAGCGCAAGAGACCCAGTACTTC. The encoded protein is CASSQDWRLVAQETQYF.

The V call is TRBV12-3 or TRBV12-4, the J call TRBJ2-1, with a possible D match to TRBD1 (6 bases). The CDR3 has 12 amino acids. V dropped 7 bases and J dropped 9 bases, with 13 bases sitting between them. This CDR3 is CASNVRGGEQFF. The CDR3 region has the DNA TGTGCCAGCAACGTCAGGGGTGGTGAGCAGTTCTTC.

The chain links TRBV24-1 to TRBJ1-5; 8 nucleotides agree with TRBD1. The germline CDR1 and CDR2 sequences are KGHDR and SFDVKD. This CDR3 comprises 14 residues. Trimming took 6 bases from V and 5 from J; bases not matched to a gene: 5. As DNA, the CDR3 is TGTGCCACCAGTATCGGGACAGGTCATCAGCCCCAGCATTTT. Amino acid sequence: CATSIGTGHQPQHF.